This TCR beta chain was documented in a study of T cells in localized non-small cell lung cancer. Study-level points and caveats: In adjacent lung appeared a median approximately 57 of the top 100 tumor clones.

From germline, CDR1 is SGHRS and CDR2 YFSETQ. CDR3 size: 15 residues. The junction had 5 bases not matched to a gene; V was cut back by 3 bases and J by 1 base. Turning to this clone: The antigen is undetermined.

Clones were sequenced by immunoSEQ multiplex PCR, and TCRdb holds only the in-frame ones, with some missing. The data show tens of thousands of clones, 70% to 90% seen once. The receptor was isolated from a female donor older than 55 with stage I lung adenocarcinoma. The material was peripheral blood, obtained before any cancer treatment. This chain uses TRBV5-1 with TRBJ2-3, with 7 positions matching TRBD2. The CDR3 DNA is TGCGCCAGCAGCTCCTCGGGAGGTGGCACAGATACGCAGTATTTT. It specifies CASSSSGGGTDTQYF.